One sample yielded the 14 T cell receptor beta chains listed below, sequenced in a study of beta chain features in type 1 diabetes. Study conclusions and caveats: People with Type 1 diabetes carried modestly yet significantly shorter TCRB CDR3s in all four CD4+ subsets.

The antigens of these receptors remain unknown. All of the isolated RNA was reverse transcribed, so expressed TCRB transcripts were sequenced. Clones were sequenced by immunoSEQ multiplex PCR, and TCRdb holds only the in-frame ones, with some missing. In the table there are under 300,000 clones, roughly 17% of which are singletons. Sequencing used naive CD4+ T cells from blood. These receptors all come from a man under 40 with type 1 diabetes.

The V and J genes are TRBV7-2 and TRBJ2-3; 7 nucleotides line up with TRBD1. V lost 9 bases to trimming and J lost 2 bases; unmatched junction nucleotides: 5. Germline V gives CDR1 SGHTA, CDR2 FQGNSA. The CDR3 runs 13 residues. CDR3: CASDRDYTDTQYF. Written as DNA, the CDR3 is TGTGCCAGTGACAGGGATTACACAGATACGCAGTATTTT.

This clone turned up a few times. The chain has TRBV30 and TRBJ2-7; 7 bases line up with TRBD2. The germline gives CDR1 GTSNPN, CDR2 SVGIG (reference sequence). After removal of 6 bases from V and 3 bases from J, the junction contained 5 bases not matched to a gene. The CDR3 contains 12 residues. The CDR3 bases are TGTGCCTGTGATGGCGGGAGCTACGAGCAGTACTTC. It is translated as CACDGGSYEQYF.

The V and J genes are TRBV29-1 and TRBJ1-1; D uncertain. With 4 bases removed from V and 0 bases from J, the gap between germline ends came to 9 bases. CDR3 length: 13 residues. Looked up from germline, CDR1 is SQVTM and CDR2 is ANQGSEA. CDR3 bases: TGCAGCGTTGTGACAACCATGAACACTGAAGCTTTCTTT. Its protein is CSVVTTMNTEAFF.

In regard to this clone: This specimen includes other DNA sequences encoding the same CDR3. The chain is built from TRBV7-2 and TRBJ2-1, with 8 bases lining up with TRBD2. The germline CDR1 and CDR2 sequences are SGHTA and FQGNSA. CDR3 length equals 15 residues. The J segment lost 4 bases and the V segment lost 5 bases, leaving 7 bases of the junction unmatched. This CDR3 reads CASSRTSGSYNEQFF. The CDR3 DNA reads TGTGCCAGCAGCCGTACTAGCGGTTCATACAATGAGCAGTTCTTC.

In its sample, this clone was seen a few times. CDR3 protein: CSAQGAAGYTF. CDR3 in DNA: TGCAGTGCCCAGGGGGCGGCTGGCTACACCTTC. The chain joins TRBV20-1 to TRBJ1-2, with 8 bases identical to TRBD1. V lost 6 bases to trimming and J lost 7 bases; unmatched junction nucleotides: 4. Germline CDR1 DFQATT, CDR2 SNEGSKA (reference sequence). This CDR3 is 11 amino acids long.

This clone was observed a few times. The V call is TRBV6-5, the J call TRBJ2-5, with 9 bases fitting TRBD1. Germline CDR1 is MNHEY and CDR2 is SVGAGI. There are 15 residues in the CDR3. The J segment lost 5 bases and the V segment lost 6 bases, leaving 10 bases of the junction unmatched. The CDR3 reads CASSSGQGERETQYF. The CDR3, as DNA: TGTGCCAGCAGCTCGGGACAGGGCGAGAGGGAGACCCAGTACTTC.

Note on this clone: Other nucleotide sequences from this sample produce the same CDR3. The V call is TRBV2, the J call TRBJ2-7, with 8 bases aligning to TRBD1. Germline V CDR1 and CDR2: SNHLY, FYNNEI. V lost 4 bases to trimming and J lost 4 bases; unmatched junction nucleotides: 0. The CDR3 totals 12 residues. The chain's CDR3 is CASSGQGYEQYF. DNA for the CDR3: TGTGCCAGCAGTGGACAGGGGTACGAGCAGTACTTC.

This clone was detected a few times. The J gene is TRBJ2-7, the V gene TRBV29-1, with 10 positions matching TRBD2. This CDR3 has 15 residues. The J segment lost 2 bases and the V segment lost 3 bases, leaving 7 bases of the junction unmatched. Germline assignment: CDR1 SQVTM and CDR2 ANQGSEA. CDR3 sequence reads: CSVDRLAGATYEQYF. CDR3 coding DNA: TGCAGCGTTGATCGGCTAGCGGGGGCCACCTACGAGCAGTACTTC.

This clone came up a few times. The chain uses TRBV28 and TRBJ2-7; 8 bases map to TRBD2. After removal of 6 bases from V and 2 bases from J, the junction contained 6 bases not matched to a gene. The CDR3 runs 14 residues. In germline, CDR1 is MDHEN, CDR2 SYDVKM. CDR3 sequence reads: CASSRAGATYEQYF. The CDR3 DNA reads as TGTGCCAGCAGCCGAGCGGGAGCCACCTACGAGCAGTACTTC.

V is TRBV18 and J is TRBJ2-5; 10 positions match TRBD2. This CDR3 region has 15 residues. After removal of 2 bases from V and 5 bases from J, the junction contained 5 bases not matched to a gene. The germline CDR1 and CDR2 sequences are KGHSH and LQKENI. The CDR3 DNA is TGTGCCAGCTCACCAGCTAGCGGGAGTTCGGAGACCCAGTACTTC. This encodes CASSPASGSSETQYF.

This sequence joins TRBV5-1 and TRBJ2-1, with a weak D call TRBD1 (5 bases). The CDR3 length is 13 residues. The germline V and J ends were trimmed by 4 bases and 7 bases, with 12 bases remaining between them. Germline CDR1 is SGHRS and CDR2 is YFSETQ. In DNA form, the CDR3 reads TGCGCCAGCAGCCTGGTTGCAGGGAATGAGCAGTTCTTC. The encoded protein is CASSLVAGNEQFF.

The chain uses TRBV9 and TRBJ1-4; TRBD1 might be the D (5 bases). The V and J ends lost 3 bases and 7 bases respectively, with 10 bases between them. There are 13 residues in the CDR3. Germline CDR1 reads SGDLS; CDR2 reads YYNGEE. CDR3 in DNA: TGTGCCAGCAGCGAGGGGAACGGTGAAAAACTGTTTTTT. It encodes CASSEGNGEKLFF.

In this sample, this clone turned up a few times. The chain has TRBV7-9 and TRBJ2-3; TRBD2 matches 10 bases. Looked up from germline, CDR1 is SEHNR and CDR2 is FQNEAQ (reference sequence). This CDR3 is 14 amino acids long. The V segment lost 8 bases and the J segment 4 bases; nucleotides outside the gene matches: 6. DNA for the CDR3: TGTGCCAGCCCTAGCGGGAGTATGGCAGATACGCAGTATTTT. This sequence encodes CASPSGSMADTQYF.

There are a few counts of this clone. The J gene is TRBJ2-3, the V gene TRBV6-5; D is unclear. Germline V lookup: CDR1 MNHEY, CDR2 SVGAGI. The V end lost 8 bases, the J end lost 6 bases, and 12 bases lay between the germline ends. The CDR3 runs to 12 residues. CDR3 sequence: CASRPSRDTQYF. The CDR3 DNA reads TGTGCCAGCCGACCAAGCAGGGATACGCAGTATTTT.